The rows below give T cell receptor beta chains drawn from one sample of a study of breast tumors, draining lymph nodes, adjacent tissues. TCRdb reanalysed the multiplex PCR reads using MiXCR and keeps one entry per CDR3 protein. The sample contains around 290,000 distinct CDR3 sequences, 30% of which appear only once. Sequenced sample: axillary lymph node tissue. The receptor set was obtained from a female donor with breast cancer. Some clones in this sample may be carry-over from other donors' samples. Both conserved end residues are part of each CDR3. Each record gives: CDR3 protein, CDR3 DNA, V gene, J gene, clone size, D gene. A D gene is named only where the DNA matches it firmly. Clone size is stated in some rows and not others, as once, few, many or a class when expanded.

cdr3_aa: CASKGGGQGFHEQYF; cdr3_nt: TGTGCCAGCAAGGGTGGGGGACAGGGTTTCCACGAGCAGTACTTC; v_call: TRBV28; j_call: TRBJ2-7; clone_size: few; d_call: TRBD1
cdr3_aa: CASSLLSTSGTYNEQFF; cdr3_nt: TGTGCCAGCAGCTTATTATCGACTAGCGGGACGTACAATGAGCAGTTCTTC; v_call: TRBV7-9; j_call: TRBJ2-1; clone_size: many; d_call: TRBD2
cdr3_aa: CASSPGTGARNEQFF; cdr3_nt: TGTGCCAGCTCACCCGGGACAGGGGCCCGCAATGAGCAGTTCTTC; v_call: TRBV11-3; j_call: TRBJ2-1; clone_size: .; d_call: TRBD1
cdr3_aa: CASSLSSGRVSTDTQYF; cdr3_nt: TGTGCCAGCAGCTTGTCCAGCGGGAGGGTTAGCACAGATACGCAGTATTTT; v_call: TRBV5-6; j_call: TRBJ2-3; clone_size: many; d_call: TRBD2
cdr3_aa: CASSVTDRGTDTQYF; cdr3_nt: TGTGCCAGCAGCGTCACGGACAGGGGCACAGATACGCAGTATTTT; v_call: TRBV9; j_call: TRBJ2-3; clone_size: many; d_call: TRBD1
cdr3_aa: CAGSSLQDRARETQYF; cdr3_nt: TGTGCCGGCAGCTCCCTTCAAGATAGGGCCAGAGAGACCCAGTACTTC; v_call: TRBV7-8; j_call: TRBJ2-5; clone_size: .; d_call: .
cdr3_aa: CASSLGDSRQPQHF; cdr3_nt: TGTGCCAGCAGCTTAGGGGACAGCCGTCAGCCCCAGCATTTT; v_call: TRBV7-9; j_call: TRBJ1-5; clone_size: many; d_call: TRBD1
cdr3_aa: CASSSFGAGVRGEQYF; cdr3_nt: TGTGCCAGCAGCTCGTTTGGAGCGGGAGTTCGAGGCGAGCAGTACTTC; v_call: TRBV5-4; j_call: TRBJ2-7; clone_size: few; d_call: TRBD2
cdr3_aa: CASSQDRPELFYEQYF; cdr3_nt: TGTGCCAGCAGCCAGGACCGTCCCGAACTTTTCTACGAGCAGTACTTC; v_call: TRBV6-5; j_call: TRBJ2-7; clone_size: .; d_call: .
cdr3_aa: CASSRVGQPQHF; cdr3_nt: TGTGCCAGCAGCCGGGTCGGGCAGCCCCAGCATTTT; v_call: TRBV7-8; j_call: TRBJ1-5; clone_size: many; d_call: .
cdr3_aa: CASSLGWGIDQTSAQYF; cdr3_nt: TGCGCCAGCAGCTTGGGGTGGGGAATCGATCAGACATCGGCGCAGTATTTT; v_call: TRBV5-1; j_call: TRBJ2-3; clone_size: few; d_call: .
cdr3_aa: CASSKASGWTYNEQFF; cdr3_nt: TGTGCCAGCAGCAAAGCTAGCGGCTGGACCTACAATGAGCAGTTCTTC; v_call: TRBV11-3; j_call: TRBJ2-1; clone_size: many; d_call: TRBD2
cdr3_aa: CASSPALSGRALDEQFF; cdr3_nt: TGTGCCAGCTCACCTGCCCTTAGCGGGAGGGCCTTGGATGAGCAGTTCTTC; v_call: TRBV25-1; j_call: TRBJ2-1; clone_size: .; d_call: TRBD2
cdr3_aa: CSVLGVTYEQYF; cdr3_nt: TGCAGCGTATTGGGGGTGACCTACGAGCAGTACTTC; v_call: TRBV29-1; j_call: TRBJ2-7; clone_size: many; d_call: .
cdr3_aa: CASSQDPLPNTEAFF; cdr3_nt: TGTGCCAGCAGCCAAGATCCACTACCGAACACTGAAGCTTTCTTC; v_call: TRBV4-2; j_call: TRBJ1-1; clone_size: .; d_call: .
cdr3_aa: CASSFTRGTDEQFF; cdr3_nt: TGTGCCAGCAGCTTCACTAGGGGAACAGATGAGCAGTTCTTC; v_call: TRBV7-2; j_call: TRBJ2-1; clone_size: many; d_call: .
cdr3_aa: CASSSGLAGPYNEQFF; cdr3_nt: TGCGCCAGCAGCTCGGGACTAGCGGGGCCTTACAATGAGCAGTTCTTC; v_call: TRBV5-1; j_call: TRBJ2-1; clone_size: many; d_call: TRBD2
cdr3_aa: CASSGGGGASYNEQFF; cdr3_nt: TGTGCCAGCAGCGGGGGGGGAGGGGCTAGCTACAATGAGCAGTTCTTC; v_call: TRBV9; j_call: TRBJ2-1; clone_size: .; d_call: TRBD2
cdr3_aa: CASSTRDGSYEQYF; cdr3_nt: TGCGCCAGCAGCACCCGGGACGGATCCTACGAGCAGTACTTC; v_call: TRBV5-1; j_call: TRBJ2-7; clone_size: many; d_call: .
cdr3_aa: CSGREETQYF; cdr3_nt: TGCAGCGGGAGGGAAGAGACCCAGTACTTC; v_call: TRBV29-1; j_call: TRBJ2-5; clone_size: once; d_call: .
cdr3_aa: CASSQRYRVSRNQPQHF; cdr3_nt: TGCGCCAGCAGCCAACGTTACAGGGTTTCTCGCAATCAGCCCCAGCATTTT; v_call: TRBV4-1; j_call: TRBJ1-5; clone_size: many; d_call: .
cdr3_aa: CASSSGSGRAEVSYEQYF; cdr3_nt: TGTGCCAGCAGTTCCGGTAGCGGGAGGGCCGAGGTCTCCTACGAGCAGTACTTC; v_call: TRBV2; j_call: TRBJ2-7; clone_size: many; d_call: TRBD2
cdr3_aa: CATSSSVGPDGTFREQFF; cdr3_nt: TGTGCCACCAGCAGCAGCGTTGGACCGGACGGTACCTTCCGGGAGCAGTTCTTC; v_call: TRBV15; j_call: TRBJ2-1; clone_size: .; d_call: .
cdr3_aa: CASSSGRETPYEQYF; cdr3_nt: TGTGCCAGCAGTTCGGGGCGGGAAACCCCCTACGAGCAGTACTTC; v_call: TRBV27; j_call: TRBJ2-7; clone_size: .; d_call: .